A selection of T cell receptor beta chains follows, all from one sample in a study of PD-1 blockade in classical Hodgkin lymphoma. Data came from immunoSEQ multiplex PCR; TCRdb stores just in-frame clones and leaves some out. This sample has tens of thousands of clones, with 88% found just once. Material for sequencing was CD4+ T cells from blood. The receptors originated from a human donor with classical Hodgkin lymphoma. CDR3s include the opening cysteine and the closing phenylalanine or tryptophan. The order of the fields is D gene, J gene, V gene, clone size, CDR3 length, CDR3 protein, CDR3 DNA. D genes are given only for firm matches. Only some rows state a clone size, as once, few, many or a class for expanded clones.

d_gene: NA
j_gene: TRBJ2-6
v_gene: TRBV27
abundance: once
len: 14
CDR3aa: CASKGNSGANVLTF
CDR3nt: TGTGCCAGCAAGGGCAACTCTGGGGCCAACGTCCTGACTTTC

d_gene: TRBD2
j_gene: TRBJ2-2
v_gene: TRBV29-1
abundance: NA
len: 14
CDR3aa: CSAGGGENTGELFF
CDR3nt: TGCAGCGCCGGGGGGGGCGAGAACACCGGGGAGCTGTTTTTT

d_gene: NA
j_gene: TRBJ2-7
v_gene: TRBV15
abundance: NA
len: 15
CDR3aa: CATSTDGTVVDEQYF
CDR3nt: TGTGCCACCAGCACTGACGGGACGGTGGTGGACGAGCAGTACTTC

d_gene: NA
j_gene: TRBJ1-2
v_gene: TRBV7-2
abundance: NA
len: 18
CDR3aa: CASSSELGTKGLLYGYTF
CDR3nt: TGTGCCAGCAGCTCTGAGCTTGGGACAAAGGGCCTTCTCTATGGCTACACCTTC

d_gene: TRBD2
j_gene: TRBJ2-5
v_gene: TRBV5-6
abundance: NA
len: 15
CDR3aa: CASSLASGSGETQYF
CDR3nt: TGTGCCAGCAGCTTGGCTAGCGGGAGTGGAGAGACCCAGTACTTC

d_gene: NA
j_gene: TRBJ1-6
v_gene: TRBV25-1
abundance: NA
len: 14
CDR3aa: CASSDKGLRSPLHF
CDR3nt: TGTGCCAGCAGTGATAAGGGGTTAAGATCACCCCTCCACTTT

d_gene: NA
j_gene: TRBJ2-3
v_gene: TRBV5-4
abundance: NA
len: 15
CDR3aa: CASSLGGAGADTQYF
CDR3nt: TGTGCCAGCAGCTTGGGGGGCGCAGGGGCAGATACGCAGTATTTT

d_gene: NA
j_gene: TRBJ2-1
v_gene: TRBV7-7
abundance: NA
len: 13
CDR3aa: CASSLGPGDEQFF
CDR3nt: TGTGCTAGCAGCTTAGGACCTGGGGATGAGCAGTTCTTC

d_gene: TRBD1
j_gene: TRBJ1-6
v_gene: TRBV5-6
abundance: NA
len: 16
CDR3aa: CASSLKGAGWNSPLHF
CDR3nt: TGTGCCAGCAGCCTGAAGGGGGCCGGATGGAATTCACCCCTCCACTTT

d_gene: TRBD2
j_gene: TRBJ2-1
v_gene: TRBV9
abundance: NA
len: 17
CDR3aa: CASSVGLAGGDYNEQFF
CDR3nt: TGTGCCAGCAGCGTAGGACTAGCGGGAGGGGATTACAATGAGCAGTTCTTC

d_gene: NA
j_gene: TRBJ1-2
v_gene: TRBV11-2
abundance: NA
len: 14
CDR3aa: CASSSRGAYGGYTF
CDR3nt: TGTGCCAGCAGCTCGCGGGGTGCTTATGGTGGCTACACCTTC

d_gene: NA
j_gene: TRBJ2-1
v_gene: TRBV6-5
abundance: few
len: 15
CDR3aa: CASSYSFSGNNEQFF
CDR3nt: TGTGCCAGCAGTTACTCCTTCTCGGGAAATAATGAGCAGTTCTTC

d_gene: TRBD2
j_gene: TRBJ2-2
v_gene: TRBV7-8
abundance: NA
len: 18
CDR3aa: CASSTLKGLAGNTGELFF
CDR3nt: TGTGCCAGCAGCACCCTGAAGGGACTAGCGGGAAACACCGGGGAGCTGTTTTTT